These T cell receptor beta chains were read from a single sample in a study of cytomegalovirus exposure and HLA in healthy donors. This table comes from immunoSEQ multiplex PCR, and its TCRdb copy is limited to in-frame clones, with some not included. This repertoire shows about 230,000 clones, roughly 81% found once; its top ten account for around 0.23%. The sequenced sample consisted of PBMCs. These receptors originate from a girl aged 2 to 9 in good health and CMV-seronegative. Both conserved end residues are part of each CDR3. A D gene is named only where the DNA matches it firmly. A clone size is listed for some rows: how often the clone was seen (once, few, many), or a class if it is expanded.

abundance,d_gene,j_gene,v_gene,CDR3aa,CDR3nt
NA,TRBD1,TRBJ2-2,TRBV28,CASSLTGVNTGELFF,TGTGCCAGCAGCCTCACAGGGGTGAACACCGGGGAGCTGTTTTTT
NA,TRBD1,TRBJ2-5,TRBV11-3,CASSLGLPGTGGETQYF,TGTGCCAGCAGCTTAGGACTTCCGGGGACAGGGGGGGAGACCCAGTACTTC
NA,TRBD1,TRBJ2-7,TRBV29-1,CSVEARTGKVSYEQYF,TGCAGCGTTGAAGCCCGGACAGGTAAAGTATCCTACGAGCAGTACTTC
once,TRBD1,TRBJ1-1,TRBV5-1,CASSLEGQGDTEAFF,TGCGCCAGCAGCTTGGAGGGACAGGGCGACACTGAAGCTTTCTTT
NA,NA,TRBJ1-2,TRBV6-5,CASSYRLWGPEPGYTF,TGTGCCAGCAGTTATCGACTCTGGGGCCCCGAGCCTGGCTACACCTTC
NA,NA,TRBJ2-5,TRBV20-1,CSARGGAQYF,TGCAGTGCTAGAGGGGGGGCCCAGTACTTC
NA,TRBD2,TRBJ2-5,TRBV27,CASSFRGGGETQYF,TGTGCCAGCAGTTTTCGCGGGGGGGGAGAGACCCAGTACTTC
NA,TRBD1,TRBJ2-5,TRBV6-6,CASTIQGYGETQYF,TGTGCCAGCACGATACAGGGGTATGGGGAGACCCAGTACTTC
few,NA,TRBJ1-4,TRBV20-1,CSALTGRELFF,TGCAGTGCACTAACAGGGAGGGAACTGTTTTTT
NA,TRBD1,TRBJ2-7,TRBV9,CASSVDDRGVYEQYF,TGTGCCAGCAGCGTAGACGACAGGGGAGTCTACGAGCAGTACTTC
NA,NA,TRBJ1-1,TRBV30,CAWSPLDRINTEAFF,TGTGCCTGGAGTCCTCTGGACAGAATCAACACTGAAGCTTTCTTT
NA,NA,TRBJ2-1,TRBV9,CASSVAVLATYNEQFF,TGTGCCAGCAGCGTAGCTGTTTTAGCGACCTACAATGAGCAGTTCTTC
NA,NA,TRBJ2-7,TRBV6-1,CASMSTARSSYEQYF,TGTGCCAGCATGTCGACAGCCCGGAGCTCCTACGAGCAGTACTTC